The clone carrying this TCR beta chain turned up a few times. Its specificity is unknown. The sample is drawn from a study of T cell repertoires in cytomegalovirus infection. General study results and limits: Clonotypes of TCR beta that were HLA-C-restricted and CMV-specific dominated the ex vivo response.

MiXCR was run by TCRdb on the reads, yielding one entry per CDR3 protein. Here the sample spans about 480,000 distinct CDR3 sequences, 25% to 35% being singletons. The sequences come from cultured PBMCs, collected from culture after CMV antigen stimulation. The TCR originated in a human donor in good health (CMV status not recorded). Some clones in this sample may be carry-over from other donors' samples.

The CDR3 loop reads CASSLSGTTETQYF. CDR3 DNA: TGCGCCAGCAGCTTGTCCGGGACTACCGAGACCCAGTACTTC. The chain joins TRBV5-1 to TRBJ2-5, with 7 positions matching TRBD2. V trimming: 1 base; J trimming: 5 bases; junction bases outside the gene matches: 5. Per germline, CDR1 SGHRS and CDR2 YFSETQ. The CDR3 consists of 14 residues.